This T cell receptor beta chain was sequenced during a study of blood T cells in healthy people across ages. Turning to this clonotype: The antigen is not known.

Trimming at V came to 3 bases and at J to 2 bases, leaving 6 bases not matched to a gene. The V gene's germline CDR1 is LGHNA and CDR2 YNFKEQ. The CDR3 runs 16 residues. A sample-barcoded 5' primer and a J-beta primer mix were used in a second PCR of roughly 7 to 11 cycles. Each sample yielded at least 2.5 million CDR3-containing paired-end reads. TCRdb used MiXCR to reprocess the 5' RACE reads, holding one entry per CDR3 protein. The table lists just over 1 million distinct CDR3 sequences, 35% to 50% of them singletons. Study-wide findings and caveats: Unknown donor CMV status possibly confounded expanded clonotype changes.

The sequencing input was blood. The chain couples TRBV4-2 to TRBJ2-3, with 9 bases matching TRBD2. This receptor was obtained from a woman between 55 and 75 years old in good health. The CDR3, as DNA: TGTGCCAGCAGCCAGGTGGCTAGCGGGATCACAGATACGCAGTATTTT. It encodes CASSQVASGITDTQYF.